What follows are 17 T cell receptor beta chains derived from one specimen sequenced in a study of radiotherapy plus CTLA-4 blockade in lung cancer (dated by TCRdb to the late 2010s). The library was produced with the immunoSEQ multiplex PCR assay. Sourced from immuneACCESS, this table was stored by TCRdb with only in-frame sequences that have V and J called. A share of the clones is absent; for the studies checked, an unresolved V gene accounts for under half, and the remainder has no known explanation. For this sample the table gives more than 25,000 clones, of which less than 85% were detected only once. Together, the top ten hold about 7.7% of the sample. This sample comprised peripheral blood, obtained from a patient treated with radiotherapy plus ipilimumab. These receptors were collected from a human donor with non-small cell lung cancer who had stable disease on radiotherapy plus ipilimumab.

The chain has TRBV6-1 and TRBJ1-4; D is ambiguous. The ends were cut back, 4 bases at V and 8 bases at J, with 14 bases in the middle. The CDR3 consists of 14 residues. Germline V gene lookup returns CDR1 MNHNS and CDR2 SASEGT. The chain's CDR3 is CASSGLYGKEKLFF. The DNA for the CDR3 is TGTGCCAGCAGTGGACTTTATGGAAAAGAAAAACTGTTTTTT.

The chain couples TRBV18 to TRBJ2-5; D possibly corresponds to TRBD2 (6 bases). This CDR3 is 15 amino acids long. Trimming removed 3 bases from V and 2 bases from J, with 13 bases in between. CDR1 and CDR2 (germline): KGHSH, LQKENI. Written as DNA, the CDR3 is TGTGCCAGCTCACCGATTTGGGGGGTACAAGAGACCCAGTACTTC. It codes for CASSPIWGVQETQYF.

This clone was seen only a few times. The CDR3 region is CAISSPERTYEQYF. As DNA, the CDR3 is TGTGCCATCAGTTCGCCGGAACGTACCTACGAGCAGTACTTC. The chain couples TRBV10-3 to TRBJ2-7; D unclear. Germline V CDR1 and CDR2: ENHRY, SYGVKD. V lost 5 bases to trimming and J lost 2 bases, with 13 bases between them. The CDR3 is 14 amino acids.

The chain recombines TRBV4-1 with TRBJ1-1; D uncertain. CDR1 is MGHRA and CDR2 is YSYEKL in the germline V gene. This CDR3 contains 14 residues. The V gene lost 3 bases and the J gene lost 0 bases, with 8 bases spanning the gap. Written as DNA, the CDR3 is TGCGCCAGCAGCCATGAACATATGAACACTGAAGCTTTCTTT. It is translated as CASSHEHMNTEAFF.

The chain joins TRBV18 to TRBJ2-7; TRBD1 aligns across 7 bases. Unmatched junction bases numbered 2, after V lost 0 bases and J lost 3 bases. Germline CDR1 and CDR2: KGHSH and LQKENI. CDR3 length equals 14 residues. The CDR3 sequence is CASSPPAGGYEQYV. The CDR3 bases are TGTGCCAGCTCACCACCCGCAGGGGGCTACGAGCAGTACGTC.

The CDR3 is CASSQDGSYGYTF. CDR3 nucleotides: TGCGCCAGCAGCCAAGATGGCAGCTATGGCTACACCTTC. This sequence joins TRBV4-3 and TRBJ1-2; D remains ambiguous. Trimming cost V 0 bases and J 4 bases, with 6 bases left between them. CDR3 length: 13 amino acids. Germline V gene data show CDR1 as LGHNA and CDR2 as YSLEER.

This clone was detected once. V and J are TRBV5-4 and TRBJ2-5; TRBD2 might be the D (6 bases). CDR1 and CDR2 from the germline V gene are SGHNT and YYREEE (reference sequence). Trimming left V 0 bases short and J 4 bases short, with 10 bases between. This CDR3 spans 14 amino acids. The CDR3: CASSLGGEVETQYF. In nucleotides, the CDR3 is TGTGCCAGCAGCTTGGGGGGGGAGGTAGAGACCCAGTACTTC.

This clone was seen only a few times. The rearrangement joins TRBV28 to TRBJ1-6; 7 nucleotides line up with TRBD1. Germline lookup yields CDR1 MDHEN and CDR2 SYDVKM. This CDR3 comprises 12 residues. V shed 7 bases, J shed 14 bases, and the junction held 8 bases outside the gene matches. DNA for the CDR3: TGTGCCAGCACCCTCCTACAGGGGACCCTCCACTTT. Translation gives CASTLLQGTLHF.

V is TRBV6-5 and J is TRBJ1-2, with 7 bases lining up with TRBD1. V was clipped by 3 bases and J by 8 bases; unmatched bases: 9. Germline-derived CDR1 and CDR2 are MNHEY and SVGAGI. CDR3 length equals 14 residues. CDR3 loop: CASSYQGGSNGYTF. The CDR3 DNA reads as TGTGCCAGCAGTTATCAAGGGGGCAGCAACGGCTACACCTTC.

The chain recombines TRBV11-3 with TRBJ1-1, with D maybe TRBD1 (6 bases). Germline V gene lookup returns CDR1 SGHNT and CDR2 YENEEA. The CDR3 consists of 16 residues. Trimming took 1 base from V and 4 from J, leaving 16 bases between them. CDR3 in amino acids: CASSLAEGHKGTEAFF. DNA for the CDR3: TGTGCCAGCAGCTTAGCTGAGGGACACAAGGGCACTGAAGCTTTCTTT.

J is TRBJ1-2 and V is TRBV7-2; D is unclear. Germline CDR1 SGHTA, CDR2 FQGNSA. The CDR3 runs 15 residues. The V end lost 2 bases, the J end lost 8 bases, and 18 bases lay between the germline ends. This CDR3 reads CASSLTKTLNGGYTF. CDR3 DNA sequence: TGTGCCAGCAGCTTAACAAAAACCCTCAATGGAGGCTACACCTTC.

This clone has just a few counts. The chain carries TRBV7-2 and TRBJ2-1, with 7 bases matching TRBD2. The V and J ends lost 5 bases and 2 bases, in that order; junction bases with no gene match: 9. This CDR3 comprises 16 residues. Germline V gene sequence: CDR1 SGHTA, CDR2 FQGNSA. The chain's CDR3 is CASSPMGGITYNEQFF. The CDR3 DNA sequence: TGTGCCAGCAGCCCGATGGGGGGGATAACCTACAATGAGCAGTTCTTC.

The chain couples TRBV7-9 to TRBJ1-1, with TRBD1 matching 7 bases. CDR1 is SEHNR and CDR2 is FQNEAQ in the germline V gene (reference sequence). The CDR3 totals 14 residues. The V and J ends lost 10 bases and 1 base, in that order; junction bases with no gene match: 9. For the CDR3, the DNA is TGTGCCAACTCACGGGGACAGCCGAACACTGAAGCTTTCTTT. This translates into CANSRGQPNTEAFF. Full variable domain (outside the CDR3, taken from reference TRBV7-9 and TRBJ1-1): DTGVSQNPRHKITKRGQNVTFRCDPISEHNRLYWYRQTLGQGPEFLTYFQNEAQLEKSRLLSDRFSAERPKGSFSTLEIQRTEQGDSAMYLCANSRGQPNTEAFFGQGTRLTVV.

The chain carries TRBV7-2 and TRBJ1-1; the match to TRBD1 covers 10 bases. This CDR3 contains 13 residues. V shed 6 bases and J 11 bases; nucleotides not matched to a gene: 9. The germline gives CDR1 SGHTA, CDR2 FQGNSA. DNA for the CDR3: TGTGCCAGCAGTCCATATGGGGACAGGGGCGCTTTCTTT. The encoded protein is CASSPYGDRGAFF.

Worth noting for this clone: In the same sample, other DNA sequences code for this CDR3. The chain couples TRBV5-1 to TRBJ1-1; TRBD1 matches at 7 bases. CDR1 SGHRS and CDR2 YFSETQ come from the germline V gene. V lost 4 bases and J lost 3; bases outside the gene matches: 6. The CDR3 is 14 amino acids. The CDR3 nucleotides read TGCGCCAGCAGCCGTGAGGGGGCGGACACTGAAGCTTTCTTT. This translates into CASSREGADTEAFF.

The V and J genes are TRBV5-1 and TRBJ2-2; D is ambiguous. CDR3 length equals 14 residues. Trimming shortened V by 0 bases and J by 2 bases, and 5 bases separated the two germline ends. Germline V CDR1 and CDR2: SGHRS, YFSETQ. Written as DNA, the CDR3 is TGCGCCAGCAGCTTGGCGTCTAACACCGGGGAGCTGTTTTTT. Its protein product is CASSLASNTGELFF.

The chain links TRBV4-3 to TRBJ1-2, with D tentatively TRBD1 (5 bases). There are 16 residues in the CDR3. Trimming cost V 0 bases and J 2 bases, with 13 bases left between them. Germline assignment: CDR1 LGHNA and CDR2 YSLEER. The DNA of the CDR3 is TGCGCCAGCAGCCAAGATATGGCAGGGAAAAACTATGGCTACACCTTC. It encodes CASSQDMAGKNYGYTF.